The T cell receptor beta chain under discussion was sequenced for a study of T cell changes during pregnancy in multiple sclerosis. The ends were cut back, 2 bases at V and 10 bases at J, with 15 bases in the middle. This CDR3 is built from 13 residues. Germline V lookup: CDR1 SGHNT, CDR2 YYREEE (reference sequence). Profiling relied on immunoSEQ multiplex PCR, and the TCRdb table lists in-frame clones only, not all of them. The table lists fewer than 35,000 clones, around 89% of them singletons. Material: CD4+ T cells from peripheral blood mononuclear cells, obtained in the third trimester of pregnancy. The rearrangement uses TRBV5-4 and TRBJ1-1; D is ambiguous. The receptor comes from a female donor in good health, enrolled as a control in a pregnancy study. CDR3 region: CASSFAPQTGAFF. CDR3 DNA: TGTGCCAGCAGCTTCGCACCGCAAACGGGAGCTTTCTTT.